This T cell receptor beta chain emerged from a study of blood T cell repertoires in COVID-19. Across the whole study: The United States, Italy and Spain provided the acute and convalescent COVID-19 samples. The analysed material was cDNA or gDNA that came from T cells, B-cell-depleted T cells, or PBMCs.

Recruited during active infection, patients (from Seattle) were subsequently followed longitudinally. The germline V gene encodes CDR1 KGHDR and CDR2 SFDVKD. The CDR3 runs 15 residues. The trim removed 4 bases at V and 3 bases at J, leaving 4 bases unmatched. Per the original data handling: The authors estimated nucleated cell counts from reference gene primer amplification. Repertoires were generated with immunoSEQ multiplex PCR, while TCRdb's copy carries only in-frame clones and drops some. V, J and clone size derive from that table, while D and trimming were established from the DNA sequence. The data contain 50,000 or so clones, approximately 95% of them singletons.

The sequence derives from a man aged 55 to 69 with COVID-19, enrolled during active disease. This sequence joins TRBV24-1 and TRBJ2-2, with 7 bases matching TRBD1. Sequencing was performed on peripheral blood. This CDR3 is CATSDGQAYTGELFF. The CDR3 bases are TGTGCCACCAGTGACGGACAGGCCTACACCGGGGAGCTGTTTTTT.